The clone carrying this TCR beta chain was detected ten times or more. The sample's time point: newly diagnosed GD, antithyroid drugs for less than 3 months. Following extraction of RNA from PBMCs, that RNA was used to make the TCR library. This record comes from a study of regulatory T cells in long-lasting Graves disease. Background on the study: Newly diagnosed Graves' patients had taken antithyroid drugs under 3 months.

Investigators prepared the TCR beta libraries by applying iRepertoire HTBI primers and Arm-PCR of CDR3 regions. TCRdb independently ran MiXCR on the multiplex PCR reads; one entry per CDR3 protein. The sample holds about 400,000 distinct CDR3 sequences, roughly 15% seen once. The length of the CDR3 is 11 residues. The germline V and J ends were trimmed by 3 bases and 6 bases, with 6 bases remaining between them. CDR1 and CDR2 (germline): LGHDT, YNNKEL (reference sequence). In addition, the sample was reused for a study of T cells in Graves' hyperthyroidism and ophthalmopathy.

The receptor was derived from a woman aged 18-29 years with Graves disease. The J gene is TRBJ2-7, the V gene TRBV3-1; no clear D gene. Sequencing was performed on peripheral blood mononuclear cells (PBMCs), taken at new diagnosis, from a patient treated with antithyroid drugs. The CDR3 region is CASSHVGEQYF. DNA of the CDR3: TGTGCCAGCAGCCATGTAGGCGAGCAGTACTTC.